This T cell receptor (beta chain) is drawn from a study of T cells in pancreatic ductal adenocarcinoma. Clones were read by immunoSEQ multiplex PCR, and TCRdb kept only the in-frame ones, dropping some. The table records 16,000 or so clones, roughly 89% of them present only once. CDR3 length: 15 residues. Trimming shortened V by 3 bases and J by 5 bases, and 14 bases separated the two germline ends. Germline V lookup: CDR1 LNHDA, CDR2 SQIVND (reference sequence). General study results and limits: Tumors hold more CD45RO+ effector T cells, which may bias toward lower diversity. Blood had more productive templates and roughly 8-fold more unique clonotypes than tumor.

As regards this clone: The antigen is not known.

The selected patients with pancreatic ductal adenocarcinoma had surgery but no neoadjuvant therapy. Sequencing was performed on PBMCs. V is TRBV19 and J is TRBJ2-4, with no clear D. The clonotype originates from a human donor with pancreatic ductal adenocarcinoma. The CDR3 DNA follows: TGTGCCAGTAGTATCAACCCCGCAGGCGAAAACATTCAGTACTTC. Translated: CASSINPAGENIQYF. Together with reference TRBV19 and TRBJ2-4, the CDR3 gives the full variable domain: DGGITQSPKYLFRKEGQNVTLSCEQNLNHDAMYWYRQDPGQGLRLIYYSQIVNDFQKGDIAEGYSVSREKKESFPLTVTSAQKNPTAFYLCASSINPAGENIQYFGAGTRLSVL.